This T cell receptor (beta chain) was recovered during a study of Ad26.COV2.S vaccination and SARS-CoV-2 variants. Measured with immunoSEQ multiplex PCR; TCRdb has only the in-frame clones, and not every one. The profile shows about 440,000 clones, roughly 91% of them singletons. Treatment meaning: roughly 19 received Ad26.COV2.S at low or high dose, single or two shots; roughly 5 received placebo; per-sample allocation not given. Day 63 following the first vaccine or placebo injection was when the samples were taken. The V gene end was trimmed by 7 bases and the J gene end by 8 bases; junction bases not matched to a gene: 9. The germline V gene has CDR1 MNHEY and CDR2 SVGAGI. The CDR3 has 14 amino acids.

The rearrangement links TRBV6-5 to TRBJ2-1; the match to TRBD2 covers 9 bases. This receptor was identified in a person between 18 and 65 years old who received the Ad26.COV2.S COVID-19 vaccine or a placebo. Sequencing used peripheral blood, obtained in a trial of Ad26.COV2.S vaccine versus placebo. The CDR3 DNA reads as TGTGCCAGCAAAGGACTAGCGTCTTCTCATGAGCAGTTCTTC. Translation: CASKGLASSHEQFF.